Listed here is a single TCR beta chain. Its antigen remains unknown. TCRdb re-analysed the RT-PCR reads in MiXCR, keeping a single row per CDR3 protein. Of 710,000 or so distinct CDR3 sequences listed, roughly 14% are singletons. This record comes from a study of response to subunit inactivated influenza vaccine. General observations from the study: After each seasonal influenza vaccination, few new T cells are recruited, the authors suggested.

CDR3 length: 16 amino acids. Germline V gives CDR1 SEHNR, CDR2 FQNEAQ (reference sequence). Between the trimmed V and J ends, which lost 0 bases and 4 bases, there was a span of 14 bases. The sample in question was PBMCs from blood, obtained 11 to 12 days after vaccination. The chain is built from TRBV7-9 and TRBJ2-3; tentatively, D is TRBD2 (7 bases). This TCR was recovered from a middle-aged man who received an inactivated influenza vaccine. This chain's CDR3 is CASSLASGGRSDTQYF. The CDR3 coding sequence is TGTGCCAGCAGCTTAGCATCGGGGGGCCGCTCAGATACGCAGTATTTT.